Listed here are 10 T cell receptor beta chains from one sample, sequenced in a study of blood T cell repertoires in COVID-19. Only in-frame clones appear in the TCRdb table, and some are missing; sequencing was by immunoSEQ multiplex PCR. This sample carries roughly 200,000 clones, about 75% of them seen once, and the ten largest clones take about 9%. Sequencing used peripheral blood. These receptors originate from a woman aged 45-59 years with active or convalescent COVID-19.

On this clone: The same CDR3 is also encoded by other DNA sequences in this sample. The rearrangement uses TRBV7-3 and TRBJ2-3; 13 nucleotides line up with TRBD2. J lost 1 base, V lost 2 bases, and 0 bases had no gene match. Germline V gene data show CDR1 as SGHTA and CDR2 as FQGTGA. The CDR3 contains 16 residues. CDR3 residues: CASSLGLAGGTDTQYF. The CDR3 nucleotides read TGTGCCAGCAGCTTAGGACTAGCGGGAGGCACAGATACGCAGTATTTT. Variable domain in full (rest from reference TRBV7-3 and TRBJ2-3): GAGVSQTPSNKVTEKGKYVELRCDPISGHTALYWYRQSLGQGPEFLIYFQGTGAADDSGLPNDRFFAVRPEGSVSTLKIQRTERGDSAVYLCASSLGLAGGTDTQYFGPGTRLTVL.

The chain uses TRBV7-9 and TRBJ2-3; TRBD2 aligns across 13 bases. The CDR3 is 15 residues long. Germline V CDR1 and CDR2: SEHNR, FQNEAQ (reference sequence). With V trimmed by 5 bases and J by 9 bases, 8 bases remained unmatched. This CDR3 is CASSRTSGGVQTQYF. CDR3 nucleotide sequence: TGTGCCAGCAGCCGGACTAGCGGGGGTGTTCAAACGCAGTATTTT.

The chain is built from TRBV10-3 and TRBJ2-3; D might be TRBD2 (6 bases). In germline, CDR1 is ENHRY, CDR2 SYGVKD. The CDR3 is made up of 14 amino acids. Deletions cut 4 bases from V and 4 bases from J, with 12 bases between. This CDR3 reads CAISGSGDPDTQYF. CDR3 coding DNA: TGTGCCATCAGTGGGTCGGGAGACCCAGATACGCAGTATTTT.

As regards this clone: Other DNA sequences from this sample encode an identical CDR3 as well. The V call is TRBV29-1, the J call TRBJ2-1; D not resolved. The V end lost 6 bases, the J end lost 5 bases, and 8 bases lay between the germline ends. The germline V gene has CDR1 SQVTM and CDR2 ANQGSEA. The CDR3 extends over 11 amino acids. The CDR3 DNA follows: TGCAGCGTCGGCGGCAACAATGAGCAGTTCTTC. Its protein is CSVGGNNEQFF.

This clone was picked up many times. V is TRBV4-2 and J is TRBJ1-2; D gene unclear. The V and J ends lost 0 bases and 6 bases respectively, with 11 bases between them. CDR3 length: 14 residues. Germline CDR1 reads LGHNA; CDR2 reads YNFKEQ. CDR3 protein: CASSQEIDTDGYTF. In DNA form, the CDR3 reads TGTGCCAGCAGCCAAGAGATAGACACTGATGGCTACACCTTC.

The rearrangement joins TRBV5-6 to TRBJ2-1; a possible D gene is TRBD2 (6 bases). V was shortened by 0 bases and J by 1 base, with 11 bases between the two germline ends. This CDR3 is built from 16 residues. The germline gives CDR1 SGHDT, CDR2 YYEEEE. The DNA for the CDR3 is TGTGCCAGCAGCTTGGCGCGGGACTTTTCCTACAATGAGCAGTTCTTC. Translation: CASSLARDFSYNEQFF.

V and J are TRBV28 and TRBJ2-7; D ambiguous. There are 12 residues in the CDR3. In germline, CDR1 is MDHEN, CDR2 SYDVKM. Trimming cost V 2 bases and J 6 bases, with 8 bases left between them. The CDR3 coding sequence is TGTGCCAGCAGTTTACGCACTGCCGAGCAGTACTTC. Its translation is CASSLRTAEQYF.

The rearrangement uses TRBV29-1 and TRBJ1-6, with D perhaps matching TRBD1 (5 bases). Germline V gene data show CDR1 as SQVTM and CDR2 as ANQGSEA. The V end was cut by 4 bases, the J end by 7 bases, with 17 bases between. This CDR3 comprises 15 residues. The CDR3 sequence is CSVGGGSWPNSPLHF. CDR3 in DNA: TGCAGCGTTGGGGGGGGGAGCTGGCCAAATTCACCCCTCCACTTT.

The rearrangement links TRBV6-2 or TRBV6-3 to TRBJ1-5; unclear D gene. CDR1 MNHEY and CDR2 SVGEGT come from the germline V gene. With 6 bases removed from V and 1 base from J, the gap between germline ends came to 10 bases. This CDR3 spans 14 amino acids. The CDR3 DNA is TGTGCCAGCAGGCCTCCCCTGAGCAATCAGCCCCAGCATTTT. This gives the protein CASRPPLSNQPQHF.

CDR3 nucleotides: TGTGCCAGCAGCTTAGCTATGACTAGCGGGAGCCGGACCGGGGAGCTGTTTTTT. This sequence encodes CASSLAMTSGSRTGELFF. The V call is TRBV7-2, the J call TRBJ2-2; 12 bases fit TRBD2. The ends lost 0 bases at V and 5 bases at J; junction bases unmatched: 7. CDR3 length equals 18 residues. Germline CDR1 SGHTA, CDR2 FQGNSA.